This note documents a single TCR beta chain sequence. Antigen unknown. Here immunoSEQ multiplex PCR was the method, and the copy in TCRdb shows in-frame clones only, minus some. The sample carries around 91,000 clones, 88% recorded once. These data are taken from a study of identifying expanded T cells in peripheral blood. Germline CDR1 and CDR2: MNHNY and SVGAGI (reference sequence). The CDR3 sequence is 15 residues long. Trimming stripped 0 bases from V and 2 bases from J, with 7 bases between. Collection occurred without any documented infections or immune events in donors. Findings and limits, study-wide: Approximately 1.1 clones differed between technical replicates, versus approximately 17 and 20 over time. Variance in clone template counts between approximately 2-week samples significantly increased with total template count across all healthy donors.

Sequencing was performed on blood. V and J are TRBV6-6 and TRBJ2-2; TRBD2 is a possible D gene (5 bases). This TCR was recovered from a person aged 18 to 70 in good health. The CDR3 nucleotides read TGTGCCAGCAGTTACTCACGGGATAACACCGGGGAGCTGTTTTTT. Protein product: CASSYSRDNTGELFF.